This T cell receptor beta chain was identified during a study of T cells in Graves' hyperthyroidism and ophthalmopathy. CDR3 length equals 12 residues. The V gene's germline CDR1 is LNHNV and CDR2 YYDKDF (reference sequence). V was cut by 4 bases and J by 4 bases, with 6 bases left in between. Researchers took RNA transcripts and amplified the TCR beta CDR3 regions from them. Using the HTBI primer set, a first-round RT-PCR was run on the TCR CDR3. In TCRdb, the multiplex PCR reads were re-called with MiXCR into one record per CDR3 protein. The repertoire includes approximately 870,000 distinct CDR3 sequences, about two fifths of them detected once, and approximately 8.7% sits in the top ten. Stability of Graves' hyperthyroidism was defined as absent ophthalmopathy progression within 18 months.

The TCR originated in a man between 18 and 29 years old with Graves' hyperthyroidism. The chain uses TRBV15 and TRBJ2-3; D is unresolved. Sequencing was performed on blood. CDR3 coding DNA: TGTGCCACCAGCATCCGGGCAGATACGCAGTATTTT. The encoded protein is CATSIRADTQYF. The variable domain in full, completed from reference TRBV15 and TRBJ2-3, reads DAMVIQNPRYQVTQFGKPVTLSCSQTLNHNVMYWYQQKSSQAPKLLFHYYDKDFNNEADTPDNFQSRRPNTSFCFLDIRSPGLGDTAMYLCATSIRADTQYFGPGTRLTVL.